This entry lists 19 T cell receptor beta chains sequenced from one sample in a study of blood T cell repertoires in COVID-19 (dated by TCRdb to 2020 to 2022). Library preparation was by the immunoSEQ multiplex PCR assay. The table was pulled from immuneACCESS by TCRdb, which kept in-frame rearrangements only. Such tables lose some clones; where checked, under half of the loss comes from unresolved V genes, and the rest has no known cause. The sample table holds 360,000 or so clones, of which about nine tenths were seen once. The ten largest account for about 1.7% of the sample. The sequenced material came from PBMCs or T cells enriched from blood (not recorded which). Receptors originate from a woman younger than 45 who had recovered from COVID-19.

The chain employs TRBV6-5 and TRBJ1-1, with D possibly being TRBD1 (6 bases). Germline CDR1 MNHEY, CDR2 SVGAGI. Between the trimmed V and J ends, which lost 5 bases and 5 bases, there was a span of 15 bases. The CDR3 loop spans 14 amino acids. CDR3 sequence (DNA): TGTGCCAGCAGTACCCGTACAGGGCATACTGAAGCTTTCTTT. Protein: CASSTRTGHTEAFF.

J is TRBJ1-1 and V is TRBV6-6, with a tentative D call TRBD1 (6 bases). The V end was cut by 8 bases, the J end by 0 bases, with 16 bases between. From germline, CDR1 is MNHNY and CDR2 SVGAGI (reference sequence). The CDR3 length is 15 residues. CDR3 nucleotides: TGTGCCAGCTCGGAGGACAGAGCCTTGAACACTGAAGCTTTCTTT. Encoded protein: CASSEDRALNTEAFF.

A remark on this clone: At the DNA level, this CDR3 is encoded by other sequences in the same sample as well. The chain combines TRBV7-9 with TRBJ1-5; D might be TRBD1 (6 bases). The ends were cut back, 5 bases at V and 3 bases at J, with 11 bases in the middle. In germline, CDR1 is SEHNR, CDR2 FQNEAQ (reference sequence). The CDR3 runs to 14 residues. CDR3 loop: CASSLTGSNQPQHF. The CDR3 DNA is TGTGCCAGCAGCCTCACAGGGTCCAATCAGCCCCAGCATTTT. Supplemented by reference TRBV7-9 and TRBJ1-5, the full variable domain reads DTGVSQNPRHKITKRGQNVTFRCDPISEHNRLYWYRQTLGQGPEFLTYFQNEAQLEKSRLLSDRFSAERPKGSFSTLEIQRTEQGDSAMYLCASSLTGSNQPQHFGDGTRLSIL.

The chain employs TRBV6-4 and TRBJ2-3; TRBD2 aligns across 7 bases. The V and J ends lost 6 bases and 1 base, in that order; junction bases with no gene match: 7. This CDR3 comprises 15 residues. The V gene's germline CDR1 is MRHNA and CDR2 SNTAGT. CDR3 DNA: TGTGCCAGCAGCGCCACTAGCGCCCGCACAGATACGCAGTATTTT. Encoded protein: CASSATSARTDTQYF.

The rearrangement links TRBV21-1 to TRBJ1-2. TRBV21-1 corresponds to a pseudogene. The length of the CDR3 is 15 residues. This CDR3 is CASSKGNRVNYGYTF. The CDR3 DNA follows: TGTGCCAGCAGCAAAGGTAATAGAGTTAACTATGGCTACACCTTC.

This clone appeared a single time. The chain is built from TRBV12-3 or TRBV12-4 and TRBJ2-3, with D perhaps matching TRBD1 (6 bases). Trimming pared 3 bases from V and 6 bases from J, leaving 7 bases between. CDR3 length: 12 residues. The CDR3 nucleotides read TGTGCCAGCAGTTTTCAGGGGGATACGCAGTATTTT. As protein: CASSFQGDTQYF.

On this clone: Other DNA sequences in this specimen translate into the identical CDR3. The chain carries TRBV28 and TRBJ1-1; D is uncertain. The ends were cut back, 2 bases at V and 0 bases at J, with 4 bases in the middle. The CDR3 loop spans 13 amino acids. CDR1 and CDR2 from the germline V gene are MDHEN and SYDVKM. The CDR3 sequence: CASSLAVNTEAFF. The CDR3 coding sequence is TGTGCCAGCAGTTTAGCAGTGAACACTGAAGCTTTCTTT.

The chain links TRBV4-1 to TRBJ2-1; 13 bases fit TRBD2. Germline V lookup: CDR1 MGHRA, CDR2 YSYEKL. The CDR3 is made up of 18 amino acids. V shed 4 bases, J shed 8 bases, and the junction held 14 bases outside the gene matches. CDR3 loop: CASSRMYGLAGDTDEQFF. In DNA, the CDR3 is TGCGCCAGCAGCCGAATGTACGGACTAGCGGGAGATACGGATGAGCAGTTCTTC.

This clone was picked up one time. This chain's CDR3 is CATSRQRLAGDNEQYF. The CDR3 nucleotides are TGTGCCACCAGCAGACAAAGACTAGCGGGAGACAACGAGCAGTACTTC. This rearrangement joins TRBV15 to TRBJ2-7; 12 positions match TRBD2. This CDR3 comprises 16 residues. CDR1 LNHNV and CDR2 YYDKDF come from the germline V gene (reference sequence). V gave up 2 bases and J gave up 5 bases; unmatched junction bases: 7.

This clone was detected only once. This chain uses TRBV18 with TRBJ2-1; 9 bases are a match to TRBD1. V lost 3 bases, J lost 0 bases, and 3 bases stayed unmatched. CDR1 and CDR2 from the germline V gene are KGHSH and LQKENI. The CDR3 runs 16 residues. CDR3 region: CASSPTGGGSYNEQFF. CDR3 sequence (DNA): TGTGCCAGCTCACCTACAGGGGGCGGCTCCTACAATGAGCAGTTCTTC.

The gene calls are TRBV11-1 and TRBJ1-1; no clear D gene. The germline V gene has CDR1 SGHAT and CDR2 FQDESV (reference sequence). Trimming stripped 3 bases from V and 3 bases from J, with 11 bases between. The CDR3 sequence is 14 residues long. The CDR3 bases are TGTGCCAGCAGCTTTACTCGGTCGGACACTGAAGCTTTCTTT. It specifies CASSFTRSDTEAFF.

The rearrangement uses TRBV4-1 and TRBJ1-4, with 9 bases matching TRBD1. Germline-derived CDR1 and CDR2 are MGHRA and YSYEKL. The CDR3 runs 19 residues. V lost 1 base to trimming and J lost 7 bases; unmatched junction nucleotides: 16. The CDR3 reads CASSQVSGTGLRYAEKLFF. DNA for the CDR3: TGCGCCAGCAGCCAAGTTTCCGGGACAGGGCTACGTTACGCTGAAAAACTGTTTTTT.

V is TRBV19 and J is TRBJ2-1, with 9 bases that match TRBD1. V lost 7 bases, J lost 8 bases, and 12 bases stayed unmatched. The V gene's germline CDR1 is LNHDA and CDR2 SQIVND (reference sequence). This CDR3 contains 15 residues. CDR3 amino acids: CASTAGTGSSDEQFF. The CDR3 DNA is TGTGCCAGTACCGCCGGGACAGGGAGCTCCGATGAGCAGTTCTTC.

The chain couples TRBV7-9 to TRBJ2-2; no clear D. V lost 6 bases and J 4 bases, leaving 12 bases between the germline ends. This CDR3 has 14 residues. Germline-derived CDR1 and CDR2 are SEHNR and FQNEAQ (reference sequence). The CDR3 coding sequence is TGTGCCAGCAGGCAAGACTTGCTCACCGGGGAGCTGTTTTTT. It codes for CASRQDLLTGELFF. Looking up the rest from reference TRBV7-9 and TRBJ2-2 gives the full variable domain: DTGVSQNPRHKITKRGQNVTFRCDPISEHNRLYWYRQTLGQGPEFLTYFQNEAQLEKSRLLSDRFSAERPKGSFSTLEIQRTEQGDSAMYLCASRQDLLTGELFFGEGSRLTVL.

This clone was counted a single time. CDR3 DNA sequence: TGTGCCAGCTCACCAGGGACTAGCGGGGCTAGGTACGAGCAGTACTTC. As protein: CASSPGTSGARYEQYF. V is TRBV18 and J is TRBJ2-7; 13 positions match TRBD2. This CDR3 spans 16 amino acids. The V gene's germline CDR1 is KGHSH and CDR2 LQKENI. V was clipped by 2 bases and J by 4 bases; unmatched bases: 5.

The chain has TRBV5-1 and TRBJ2-2, with 9 bases identical to TRBD1. Germline V CDR1 and CDR2: SGHRS, YFSETQ. J lost 7 bases, V lost 2 bases, and 6 bases had no gene match. This CDR3 has 15 residues. This CDR3 is CASSFPGTGIGELFF. The CDR3 DNA reads TGCGCCAGCAGCTTCCCCGGGACAGGGATCGGGGAGCTGTTTTTT.

This chain connects TRBV30 to TRBJ1-3; 7 nucleotides agree with TRBD1. The trim removed 0 bases at V and 3 bases at J, leaving 11 bases unmatched. Germline assignment: CDR1 GTSNPN and CDR2 SVGIG (reference sequence). The CDR3 is 17 amino acids. The CDR3 protein is CAWSVRGGTVFGNTIYF. The DNA of the CDR3 is TGTGCCTGGAGTGTACGGGGTGGGACAGTTTTTGGAAACACCATATATTTT.

This clone was counted once. The J gene is TRBJ1-1, the V gene TRBV18; D is undetermined. Trimming stripped 4 bases from V and 1 base from J, with 13 bases between. There are 15 residues in the CDR3. CDR1 and CDR2 (germline): KGHSH, LQKENI. CDR3 DNA: TGTGCCAGCTCACTAGGAGGTTTTAGGAACACTGAAGCTTTCTTT. Its translation: CASSLGGFRNTEAFF.

The chain has TRBV20-1 and TRBJ1-5; D is undetermined. The CDR3 sequence is 11 residues long. Germline loops: CDR1 DFQATT, CDR2 SNEGSKA (reference sequence). V gave up 3 bases and J gave up 7 bases, with 7 bases separating them. The CDR3 nucleotides are TGCAGTGCTAGTCGGTCACAGCCCCAGCATTTT. Translated, it gives CSASRSQPQHF.